Following are 19 T cell receptor beta chains from one sample sequenced in a study of blood T cell repertoires in COVID-19. Repertoires were generated with immunoSEQ multiplex PCR, while TCRdb's copy carries only in-frame clones and drops some. This sample has under 300,000 clones, with 80% to 90% found just once. The specimen sequenced was PBMCs or T cells enriched from blood (not recorded which). The receptors derive from a woman between 18 and 30 years old who had recovered from COVID-19.

The chain couples TRBV5-1 to TRBJ1-1; 7 positions match TRBD1. The CDR3 is 15 residues long. Germline V CDR1 and CDR2: SGHRS, YFSETQ. Trimming took 4 bases from V and 0 from J; bases not matched to a gene: 6. The CDR3 sequence is CASSGGTAMNTEAFF. The CDR3 region has the DNA TGCGCCAGCAGCGGGGGGACAGCTATGAACACTGAAGCTTTCTTT. Full variable domain (remainder filled in from reference TRBV5-1 and TRBJ1-1): KAGVTQTPRYLIKTRGQQVTLSCSPISGHRSVSWYQQTPGQGLQFLFEYFSETQRNKGNFPGRFSGRQFSNSRSEMNVSTLELGDSALYLCASSGGTAMNTEAFFGQGTRLTVV.

The chain employs TRBV28 and TRBJ1-2, with 12 bases matching TRBD1. The CDR3 is 17 residues long. CDR1 MDHEN and CDR2 SYDVKM come from the germline V gene. V was clipped by 6 bases and J by 5 bases; unmatched bases: 13. CDR3 loop: CASSHPYWDRGRYGYTF. The CDR3 DNA is TGTGCCAGCAGCCACCCCTACTGGGACAGGGGGCGTTATGGCTACACCTTC.

This chain connects TRBV7-8 to TRBJ1-2; 7 bases match TRBD1. The CDR3 is 14 residues long. The V gene end was trimmed by 5 bases and the J gene end by 3 bases; junction bases not matched to a gene: 6. Germline V gives CDR1 SGHVS, CDR2 FQNEAQ. The CDR3 region is CASSKDGQDYGYTF. The CDR3 DNA reads TGTGCCAGCAGCAAAGATGGACAGGACTATGGCTACACCTTC.

The chain couples TRBV15 to TRBJ2-6; D perhaps matches TRBD2 (5 bases). The germline CDR1 and CDR2 sequences are LNHNV and YYDKDF (reference sequence). The CDR3 is 18 amino acids. Trimming shortened V by 0 bases and J by 0 bases, and 12 bases separated the two germline ends. CDR3 nucleotides: TGTGCCACCAGCAGAGAGAGGGCCGGACTCTCTGGGGCCAACGTCCTGACTTTC. This gives the protein CATSRERAGLSGANVLTF. Together with reference TRBV15 and TRBJ2-6, the CDR3 gives the full variable domain: DAMVIQNPRYQVTQFGKPVTLSCSQTLNHNVMYWYQQKSSQAPKLLFHYYDKDFNNEADTPDNFQSRRPNTSFCFLDIRSPGLGDTAMYLCATSRERAGLSGANVLTFGAGSRLTVL.

The gene calls are TRBV27 and TRBJ2-1, with TRBD1 identical over 8 bases. The CDR3 contains 16 residues. Trimming at V came to 2 bases and at J to 6 bases, leaving 9 bases not matched to a gene. Per the germline V gene, CDR1 is MNHEY and CDR2 is SMNVEV (reference sequence). CDR3 sequence: CASSLGRGLGANEQFF. CDR3 DNA: TGTGCCAGCAGTTTAGGCAGGGGGCTTGGGGCCAATGAGCAGTTCTTC.

The chain links TRBV10-1 to TRBJ2-2; D perhaps matches TRBD2 (5 bases). CDR1 is WNHNN, CDR2 SYGVQD, per germline (reference sequence). The CDR3 loop spans 15 amino acids. V lost 0 bases to trimming and J lost 7 bases, with 12 bases between them. In DNA, the CDR3 is TGCGCCAGCAGTGAGTCCGGGGTTACCGGCGGGGAGCTGTTTTTT. As protein: CASSESGVTGGELFF.

The chain is built from TRBV28 and TRBJ1-2; 7 bases align to TRBD1. V gave up 3 bases and J gave up 4 bases; unmatched junction bases: 2. This CDR3 spans 13 amino acids. Germline V gene lookup returns CDR1 MDHEN and CDR2 SYDVKM. CDR3 coding DNA: TGTGCCAGCAGTTTTTGGGACAGCTATGGCTACACCTTC. It encodes CASSFWDSYGYTF.

V gene TRBV24-1 combines with J gene TRBJ1-5; D gene uncertain. Germline V gene lookup returns CDR1 KGHDR and CDR2 SFDVKD. Trimming left V 8 bases short and J 4 bases short, with 5 bases between. This CDR3 contains 11 residues. This CDR3 is CATTLNQPQHF. CDR3 DNA sequence: TGTGCCACCACCCTAAATCAGCCCCAGCATTTT.

V usage is TRBV18 and J usage is TRBJ1-5; D is unclear. CDR1 is KGHSH and CDR2 is LQKENI in the germline V gene. Trimming removed 1 base from V and 5 bases from J, with 9 bases in between. The CDR3 is 14 amino acids. The chain's CDR3 is CASSPLRGDQPQHF. The CDR3 nucleotides read TGTGCCAGCTCACCACTGCGGGGTGATCAGCCCCAGCATTTT.

This chain joins TRBV5-5 and TRBJ1-4, with 7 bases aligning to TRBD1. The CDR3 length is 15 residues. From germline, CDR1 is SGHKS and CDR2 YYEKEE (reference sequence). The V and J ends lost 4 bases and 3 bases, in that order; junction bases with no gene match: 6. The CDR3 region has the DNA TGTGCCAGCAGCCCAAGACAGGGCCCTAATGAAAAACTGTTTTTT. Its translation: CASSPRQGPNEKLFF.

V usage is TRBV12-5 and J usage is TRBJ2-2, with D uncertain. The CDR3 has 15 residues. Trimming cost V 5 bases and J 0 bases, with 10 bases left between them. Per the germline V gene, CDR1 is LGHNT and CDR2 is FRNRAP. CDR3 sequence (DNA): TGTGCTAGTGGTGTAGACAAACCGAACACCGGGGAGCTGTTTTTT. Translation: CASGVDKPNTGELFF.

The chain combines TRBV6-5 with TRBJ1-2; 7 bases match TRBD1. CDR1 and CDR2 from the germline V gene are MNHEY and SVGAGI. This CDR3 is 15 amino acids long. The J segment lost 6 bases and the V segment lost 8 bases, leaving 15 bases of the junction unmatched. The CDR3 sequence: CASRLSGGGADGYTF. DNA for the CDR3: TGTGCCAGCCGTTTGTCGGGAGGGGGCGCGGATGGCTACACCTTC.

This chain uses TRBV12-3 or TRBV12-4 with TRBJ1-1; 10 bases fit TRBD1. This CDR3 region has 13 residues. With V trimmed by 7 bases and J by 4 bases, 3 bases remained unmatched. The CDR3 DNA follows: TGTGCCAGCAAGGGACAGGGGAGCACTGAAGCTTTCTTT. This sequence encodes CASKGQGSTEAFF.

CDR3 protein: CASSLRGQGNYEQYF. The CDR3 DNA is TGTGCCAGCAGTTTAAGGGGACAGGGTAACTACGAGCAGTACTTC. This rearrangement joins TRBV27 to TRBJ2-7, with TRBD1 matching over 9 bases. This CDR3 is built from 15 residues. Unmatched junction bases numbered 5, after V lost 2 bases and J lost 3 bases. CDR1 MNHEY and CDR2 SMNVEV come from the germline V gene (reference sequence).

This clone was seen just once. J is TRBJ1-5 and V is TRBV15; TRBD1 aligns across 8 bases. Per the germline V gene, CDR1 is LNHNV and CDR2 is YYDKDF (reference sequence). CDR3 length: 15 amino acids. J lost 5 bases, V lost 3 bases, and 6 bases had no gene match. The chain's CDR3 is CATSRDRVRDQPQHF. DNA for the CDR3: TGTGCCACCAGCAGGGACAGGGTAAGAGATCAGCCCCAGCATTTT.

This clone was observed a handful of times. This chain uses TRBV5-1 with TRBJ1-1; D is unclear. CDR1 and CDR2 (germline): SGHRS, YFSETQ. The germline V and J ends were trimmed by 3 bases and 3 bases, with 12 bases remaining between them. The CDR3 consists of 14 residues. CDR3 in DNA: TGCGCCAGCAGCTCGAGCCGTCAGGACACTGAAGCTTTCTTT. Its protein is CASSSSRQDTEAFF.

V gene TRBV11-2 combines with J gene TRBJ2-7, with 10 positions matching TRBD2. With 5 bases clipped from V and 4 bases from J, the junction kept 11 bases outside the gene matches. The germline V gene encodes CDR1 SGHAT and CDR2 FQNNGV. This CDR3 spans 16 amino acids. CDR3 loop: CASSHTGGSGRYEQYF. The CDR3 DNA reads as TGTGCCAGCAGCCATACCGGCGGTAGCGGGAGGTACGAGCAGTACTTC.

This clone has a single count. V and J are TRBV19 and TRBJ1-1, with TRBD1 identical over 8 bases. The V gene end was trimmed by 7 bases and the J gene end by 4 bases; junction bases not matched to a gene: 11. CDR1 LNHDA and CDR2 SQIVND come from the germline V gene (reference sequence). This CDR3 is 15 amino acids long. The CDR3 here is CASMERQGAGTEAFF. The CDR3 nucleotides read TGTGCCAGTATGGAGAGGCAGGGGGCGGGCACTGAAGCTTTCTTT.

V gene TRBV6-5 combines with J gene TRBJ2-7; TRBD2 might be the D (6 bases). Trimming took off 3 bases at V and 0 bases at J, with 9 bases between the two ends. Germline-derived CDR1 and CDR2 are MNHEY and SVGAGI. The CDR3 consists of 14 residues. The CDR3 sequence is CASSYSGGSYEQYF. CDR3 DNA sequence: TGTGCCAGCAGTTATTCCGGGGGCTCCTACGAGCAGTACTTC.